The rows below give T cell receptor beta chains drawn from one sample of a study of blood T cells in healthy people across ages. TCRdb redid the calling of the 5' RACE reads with MiXCR, one entry per CDR3 protein. The repertoire has 1 million or so distinct CDR3 sequences, under 55% of them found once; the top ten carry 15% to 20%. Source material: blood. These receptors came from a woman in her sixties or seventies in good health. Both conserved end residues are part of each CDR3. A D gene is named only where the DNA matches it firmly. Where a row states a size, it is once, few, many or the class of an expanded clone; other rows omit it.

CDR3 DNA,CDR3 protein,D gene,V gene,J gene,clone size
TGCAGTGCTAGTTCTAGCGGAGACTACAATGAGCAGTTCTTC,CSASSSGDYNEQFF,TRBD2,TRBV20-1,TRBJ2-1,.
TGTGCCAGCAGTCGTGGCAGGGGGCGTAGCACAGATACGCAGTATTTT,CASSRGRGRSTDTQYF,TRBD1,TRBV6-2/TRBV6-3,TRBJ2-3,.
TGTGCCACCAGTGGCGGGGGCACCCAAGAGACCCAGTACTTC,CATSGGGTQETQYF,.,TRBV24-1,TRBJ2-5,few
TGCAGTGCTAGGATAGCGGGAGGTTGGGGGGAGCAGTACTTC,CSARIAGGWGEQYF,TRBD2,TRBV20-1,TRBJ2-4,once
TGTGCCTGGACTAGCGGGCGCTACAATGAGCAGTACTTC,CAWTSGRYNEQYF,TRBD2,TRBV30,TRBJ2-4,once
TGTGCCTGCGACCCCGGGCTCTCCTCCTACGAGCAGTACTTC,CACDPGLSSYEQYF,.,TRBV30,TRBJ2-7,.
TGTGCCAGCAGTTCAGGACCGAGCTCCTACGAGCAGTACTTC,CASSSGPSSYEQYF,.,TRBV5-6,TRBJ2-7,many
TGTGCCAGCAGACCAGGACTAGCGGGGGCCAACAATGAGCAGTTCTTC,CASRPGLAGANNEQFF,TRBD2,TRBV6-2/TRBV6-3,TRBJ2-1,.
TGCGCCAGCAGCTTGTCCCCGGCCCAAGAGACCCAGTACTTC,CASSLSPAQETQYF,.,TRBV5-1,TRBJ2-5,few
TGCAGCGTTGAGAAGACAGGGTCCCCCTACGAGCAGTACTTC,CSVEKTGSPYEQYF,TRBD1,TRBV29-1,TRBJ2-7,.
TGCGCCAGCAGCCAATTGATTCCCGCTGGGACAGGGGCTTCAGTGGCCCAGTACTTC,CASSQLIPAGTGASVAQYF,TRBD1,TRBV4-1,TRBJ2-5,few
TGCGCCAGCAGTGAGTCGGGACAGGGAGGAAGTGAGACCCAGTACTTC,CASSESGQGGSETQYF,TRBD1,TRBV10-1,TRBJ2-5,.
TGTGCCAGCAGCCCGGGTTGGCAGGGCTATGGCTACACCTTC,CASSPGWQGYGYTF,.,TRBV3-1,TRBJ1-2,.
TGTGCCAGCAGCACCCGGCCCCCCAATGAGCAGTTCTTC,CASSTRPPNEQFF,.,TRBV11-1,TRBJ2-1,.
TGCGCCAGCCGGAAGGGGTGGGGGGGAAGGAACACTGAAGCTTTCTTT,CASRKGWGGRNTEAFF,.,TRBV10-2,TRBJ1-1,.
TGTGCCAGCTCAAAGGACAGGGCAACCTACGAGCAGTACTTC,CASSKDRATYEQYF,TRBD1,TRBV18,TRBJ2-7,.
TGCAGTGCTAGAGATCTGGCAGGCCTTTCGGGGTGGAACACTGAAGCTTTCTTT,CSARDLAGLSGWNTEAFF,.,TRBV20-1,TRBJ1-1,.
TGTGCCAGCCCAGATCTCGGGACTAGCGGCCAAGAGACCCAGTACTTC,CASPDLGTSGQETQYF,.,TRBV21-1,TRBJ2-5,few
TGTGCCACCAGCAGAACAGGGTTTAGGTCACCCCTCCACTTT,CATSRTGFRSPLHF,.,TRBV15,TRBJ1-6,few
TGTGCCAGCAGCCAGGGACAGACCCACGAGCAGTACTTC,CASSQGQTHEQYF,TRBD1,TRBV9,TRBJ2-7,few
TGCAGTGCCGTCCCGGGACAGGAGGATCCGGCCCAGCATTTT,CSAVPGQEDPAQHF,TRBD1,TRBV20-1,TRBJ1-5,few
TGTGCCAGCAGCTCGGGACAGTATAATTCACCCCTCCACTTT,CASSSGQYNSPLHF,TRBD1,TRBV7-8,TRBJ1-6,.
TGTGCCAGCGGCCGGGAGAGGATAGAGACCCAGTACTTC,CASGRERIETQYF,.,TRBV7-9,TRBJ2-5,.
TGTGCCAGCAGCCGGACAGGGAAGGGGGAGCAGTACTTC,CASSRTGKGEQYF,TRBD1,TRBV7-2,TRBJ2-7,many
TGCAGCGTTGAAATTGGCTCCTACGAGCAGTACTTC,CSVEIGSYEQYF,.,TRBV29-1,TRBJ2-7,few